This T cell receptor (beta chain) was retrieved from a study of T cell responses to AZD1222 COVID-19 vaccine. The assay was immunoSEQ multiplex PCR, and TCRdb's table has in-frame clones only and misses some. The sample lists 150,000 or so clones; around 90% were seen once. Germline CDR1 reads LNHNV; CDR2 reads YYDKDF (reference sequence). The CDR3 runs to 17 residues. Trimming took off 0 bases at V and 3 bases at J, with 17 bases between the two ends. The receptor was isolated from an adult in good health. The rearrangement joins TRBV15 to TRBJ1-2, with a tentative D call TRBD1 (6 bases). This sample comprised peripheral blood, obtained on day 0 of AZD1222 vaccination. The CDR3 protein is CATSRDIAATGYYGYTF. CDR3 coding DNA: TGTGCCACCAGCAGAGATATTGCGGCGACAGGCTACTATGGCTACACCTTC.